Each of the 21 T cell receptor beta chains below was sequenced from the same sample in a study of cytomegalovirus exposure and HLA in healthy donors. 13 Jbeta primers and 60 Vbeta primers were used for the PCR. Assay: immunoSEQ multiplex PCR; the TCRdb copy retains only in-frame clones and omits some. The sample holds about 170,000 clones, less than 80% seen once. The material sequenced was PBMCs. The receptor source for this set is a man in his forties or fifties in good health and CMV-seronegative.

The chain has TRBV2 and TRBJ1-2; D unclear. CDR1 SNHLY and CDR2 FYNNEI come from the germline V gene. Trimming shortened V by 1 base and J by 4 bases, and 13 bases separated the two germline ends. CDR3 length equals 15 residues. DNA of the CDR3: TGTGCCAGCAGTGAAGGTGTGGAGGGTGGCTATGGCTACACCTTC. Translation gives CASSEGVEGGYGYTF.

The V call is TRBV16, the J call TRBJ2-7; weak D call: TRBD2 (5 bases). Per the germline V gene, CDR1 is KGHSY and CDR2 is FQNENV. The V end lost 0 bases, the J end lost 9 bases, and 15 bases lay between the germline ends. The CDR3 covers 14 residues. The CDR3 loop reads CASSQSVSRERQYF. DNA for the CDR3: TGTGCCAGCAGCCAATCGGTCTCCCGGGAAAGGCAGTACTTC.

This chain links TRBV7-9 with TRBJ1-1, with D tentatively TRBD1 (6 bases). The germline V gene has CDR1 SEHNR and CDR2 FQNEAQ (reference sequence). This CDR3 region has 16 residues. V gave up 0 bases and J gave up 1 base, with 12 bases separating them. DNA for the CDR3: TGTGCCAGCAGCTTAGCGGAGTCGACAGGGAACACTGAAGCTTTCTTT. Translating it yields CASSLAESTGNTEAFF.

The rearrangement joins TRBV9 to TRBJ2-2; 10 bases match TRBD2. The V gene's germline CDR1 is SGDLS and CDR2 YYNGEE. This CDR3 contains 16 residues. J lost 4 bases, V lost 4 bases, and 7 bases had no gene match. In DNA form, the CDR3 reads TGTGCCAGCAGCCCTCTCGGGACTAGCGTCACCGGGGAGCTGTTTTTT. It yields the protein CASSPLGTSVTGELFF.

This clone occurred once. V gene TRBV7-6 combines with J gene TRBJ2-5; D uncertain. CDR1 is SGHVS and CDR2 is FNYEAQ in the germline V gene. V lost 2 bases and J lost 2, with 9 bases in between. The CDR3 sequence is 14 residues long. The CDR3 reads CASSLLASQETQYF. Written as DNA, the CDR3 is TGTGCCAGCAGCTTACTGGCTTCGCAAGAGACCCAGTACTTC.

This clone was found once. The CDR3 sequence is CASSSSTQGAGGYTF. Written as DNA, the CDR3 is TGTGCCAGCAGCTCCTCAACCCAGGGGGCGGGTGGCTACACCTTC. The rearrangement links TRBV7-9 to TRBJ1-2; 8 bases are a match to TRBD1. This CDR3 comprises 15 residues. CDR1 and CDR2 from the germline V gene are SEHNR and FQNEAQ (reference sequence). Losses at the gene ends were 4 bases for V and 7 bases for J; bases not matched to a gene: 11.

In its sample, this clone was seen once. The chain recombines TRBV6-1 with TRBJ1-5; 8 bases map to TRBD1. The germline V gene has CDR1 MNHNS and CDR2 SASEGT. The junction had 9 bases not matched to a gene; V was cut back by 7 bases and J by 4 bases. The CDR3 runs to 15 residues. The CDR3: CASNQDRAANQPQHF. The CDR3 DNA reads TGTGCCAGCAACCAGGACAGGGCCGCTAATCAGCCCCAGCATTTT.

The chain links TRBV15 to TRBJ2-5, with D uncertain. Germline-derived CDR1 and CDR2 are LNHNV and YYDKDF (reference sequence). The CDR3 has 14 residues. V shed 1 base and J shed 4 bases, with 10 bases lying between them. The CDR3 DNA sequence: TGTGCCACCAGCAGAGGGTATTCAGGAGAGACCCAGTACTTC. Translation gives CATSRGYSGETQYF.

In its sample, this clone was seen a few times. The J gene is TRBJ2-7, the V gene TRBV7-3, with D perhaps matching TRBD1 (5 bases). CDR1 is SGHTA, CDR2 FQGTGA, per germline. V was trimmed by 2 bases and J by 3 bases, leaving 5 bases between them. This CDR3 comprises 12 residues. The CDR3 spells CASSLQGYEQYF. CDR3 DNA sequence: TGTGCCAGCAGCTTACAGGGCTACGAGCAGTACTTC.

This clone was counted a few times. The J gene is TRBJ1-6, the V gene TRBV14; D might be TRBD1 (6 bases). The CDR3 spans 16 residues. Trimming left V 2 bases short and J 7 bases short, with 15 bases between. Germline V CDR1 and CDR2: SGHDN, FVKESK. The CDR3 nucleotides read TGTGCCAGCAGCCAAATTTGGACAGCTACGAATTCACCCCTCCACTTT. This codes for CASSQIWTATNSPLHF.

The chain couples TRBV5-5 to TRBJ2-1; D gene uncertain. V was shortened by 4 bases and J by 3 bases, with 14 bases between the two germline ends. Germline CDR1 is SGHKS and CDR2 is YYEKEE (reference sequence). The CDR3 spans 15 residues. DNA of the CDR3: TGTGCCAGCAGCCTCTCAGGTTCCCTCTACAATGAGCAGTTCTTC. Its protein product is CASSLSGSLYNEQFF.

This clone has just a few counts. Germline and junction disagree at one end, which may indicate a read error. V is TRBV7-9 and J is TRBJ2-7; TRBD1 matches 7 bases. The germline V gene encodes CDR1 SEHNR and CDR2 FQNEAQ (reference sequence). The CDR3 is made up of 17 amino acids. The chain's CDR3 is CSSSRSGTASLVHEQYF. CDR3 DNA: TGTTCCAGCAGCCGGTCCGGGACAGCGTCTCTAGTCCACGAGCAGTACTTC.

The chain uses TRBV5-1 and TRBJ1-2, with TRBD1 matching over 7 bases. The CDR3 runs to 15 residues. Per the germline V gene, CDR1 is SGHRS and CDR2 is YFSETQ. The V and J ends lost 1 base and 1 base, in that order; junction bases with no gene match: 4. CDR3 loop: CASSLMGQFNYGYTF. The CDR3 bases are TGCGCCAGCAGCTTGATGGGACAGTTTAACTATGGCTACACCTTC.

The chain joins TRBV5-1 to TRBJ2-1; D is perhaps TRBD2 (6 bases). Trimming took 5 bases from V and 1 from J, leaving 13 bases between them. The CDR3 has 15 residues. Germline CDR1 SGHRS, CDR2 YFSETQ. CDR3 loop: CASRVRGMSYNEQFF. As DNA, the CDR3 is TGCGCCAGCAGGGTACGGGGGATGTCCTACAATGAGCAGTTCTTC.

The gene calls are TRBV18 and TRBJ1-1, with 8 bases matching TRBD1. The trim removed 4 bases at V and 5 bases at J, leaving 9 bases unmatched. Germline CDR1 reads KGHSH; CDR2 reads LQKENI. The CDR3 is 15 amino acids. The CDR3 bases are TGTGCCAGCTCACAACAGGGACAGGCGGGGACTGAAGCTTTCTTT. Its translation is CASSQQGQAGTEAFF.

The J gene is TRBJ1-1, the V gene TRBV6-1; possible D gene TRBD1, 5 bases. The CDR3 covers 15 residues. V was trimmed by 1 base and J by 5 bases, leaving 14 bases between them. Germline lookup yields CDR1 MNHNS and CDR2 SASEGT. Here the CDR3 DNA reads TGTGCCAGCAGTGAAGGGATTCCAGGGCAAACTGAAGCTTTCTTT. The encoded protein is CASSEGIPGQTEAFF.

This chain links TRBV28 with TRBJ1-1; D gene uncertain. This CDR3 has 12 amino acids. Per the germline V gene, CDR1 is MDHEN and CDR2 is SYDVKM. The germline V and J ends were trimmed by 2 bases and 4 bases, with 5 bases remaining between them. The CDR3 here is CASSLQITEAFF. CDR3 nucleotides: TGTGCCAGCAGTTTACAGATCACTGAAGCTTTCTTT.

The J gene is TRBJ2-5, the V gene TRBV5-5; D is unresolved. Per the germline V gene, CDR1 is SGHKS and CDR2 is YYEKEE (reference sequence). The CDR3 extends over 11 amino acids. The ends were cut back, 0 bases at V and 5 bases at J, with 2 bases in the middle. The CDR3 spells CASSLAETQYF. CDR3 DNA sequence: TGTGCCAGCAGCTTGGCGGAGACCCAGTACTTC.

The chain combines TRBV29-1 with TRBJ1-1, with D perhaps TRBD1 (5 bases). The CDR3 is 14 amino acids. Germline loops: CDR1 SQVTM, CDR2 ANQGSEA. Trimming cost V 2 bases and J 5 bases, with 15 bases left between them. The CDR3 reads CSVERGVGGTEAFF. The CDR3, as DNA: TGCAGCGTTGAACGTGGGGTGGGGGGGACTGAAGCTTTCTTT.

This clone has a handful of counts. The chain combines TRBV11-3 with TRBJ1-1; 8 bases align to TRBD1. This CDR3 has 14 amino acids. Germline lookup yields CDR1 SGHNT and CDR2 YENEEA. V dropped 5 bases and J dropped 6; count of bases not matched to a gene: 8. The CDR3 here is CASSADRGGAEAFF. The CDR3 coding sequence is TGTGCCAGCAGCGCCGACAGGGGTGGAGCTGAAGCTTTCTTT.

The rearrangement joins TRBV10-3 to TRBJ2-1; D perhaps matches TRBD2 (5 bases). Between the trimmed V and J ends, which lost 11 bases and 4 bases, there was a span of 18 bases. Looked up from germline, CDR1 is ENHRY and CDR2 is SYGVKD. The CDR3 extends over 14 amino acids. The CDR3 protein is CAAMEEAEYNEQFF. CDR3 DNA sequence: TGTGCCGCGATGGAGGAGGCGGAGTACAATGAGCAGTTCTTC.